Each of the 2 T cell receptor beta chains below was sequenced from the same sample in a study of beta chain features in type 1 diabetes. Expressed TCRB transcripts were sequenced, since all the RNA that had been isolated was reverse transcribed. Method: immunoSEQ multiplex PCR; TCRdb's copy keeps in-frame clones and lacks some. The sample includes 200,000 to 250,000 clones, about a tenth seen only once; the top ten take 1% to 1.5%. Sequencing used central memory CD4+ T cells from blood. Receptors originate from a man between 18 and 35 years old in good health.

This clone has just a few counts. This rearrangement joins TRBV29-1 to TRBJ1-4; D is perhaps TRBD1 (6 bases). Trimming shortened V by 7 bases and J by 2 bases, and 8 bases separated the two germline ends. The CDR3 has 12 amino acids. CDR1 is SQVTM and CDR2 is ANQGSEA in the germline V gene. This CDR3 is CSGGHTNEKLFF. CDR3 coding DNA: TGCAGCGGGGGACATACTAATGAAAAACTGTTTTTT.

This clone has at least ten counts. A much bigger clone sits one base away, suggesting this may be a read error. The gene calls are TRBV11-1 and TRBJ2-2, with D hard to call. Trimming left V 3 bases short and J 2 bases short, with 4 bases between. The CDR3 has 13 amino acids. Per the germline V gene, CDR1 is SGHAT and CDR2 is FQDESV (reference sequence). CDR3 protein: CASSLINTGELFF. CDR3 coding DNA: TGTGCCAGCAGCTTGATTAACACCGGGGAGCTGTTTTTT.